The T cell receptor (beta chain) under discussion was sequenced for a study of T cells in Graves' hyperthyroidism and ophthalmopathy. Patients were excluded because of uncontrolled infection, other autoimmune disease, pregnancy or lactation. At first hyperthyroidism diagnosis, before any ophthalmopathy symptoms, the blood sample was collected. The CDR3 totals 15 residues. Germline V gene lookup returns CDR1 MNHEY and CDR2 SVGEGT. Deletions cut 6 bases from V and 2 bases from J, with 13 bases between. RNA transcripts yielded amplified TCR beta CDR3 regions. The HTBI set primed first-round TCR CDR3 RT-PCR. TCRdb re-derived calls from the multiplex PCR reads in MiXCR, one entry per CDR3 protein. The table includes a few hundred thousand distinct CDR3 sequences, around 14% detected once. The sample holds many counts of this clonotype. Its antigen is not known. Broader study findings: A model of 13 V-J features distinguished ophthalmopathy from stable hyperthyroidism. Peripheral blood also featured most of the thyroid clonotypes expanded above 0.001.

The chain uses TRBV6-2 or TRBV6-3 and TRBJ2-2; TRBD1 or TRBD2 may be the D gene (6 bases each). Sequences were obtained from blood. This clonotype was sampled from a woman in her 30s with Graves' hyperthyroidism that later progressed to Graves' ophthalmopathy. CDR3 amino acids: CASRRGGRNTGELFF. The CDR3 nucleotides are TGTGCCAGCAGGCGAGGGGGGCGAAACACCGGGGAGCTGTTTTTT.